This is a list of T cell receptor beta chains from one sample in a study of identical twins. TCRdb independently ran MiXCR on the 5' RACE reads; one entry per CDR3 protein. The sample contains around 1.7 million distinct CDR3 sequences, around a third of which appear only once. Specimen: cord blood. These receptors were collected from a newborn girl in good health. Both conserved end residues are part of each CDR3. Not all rows give a size; the values are once, few, many and, for expanded clones, a class.

TRBJ2-7 | 14 | many | TRBV27 | CASSRRDTDYEQYF
TRBJ1-5 | 13 | NA | TRBV28 | CASTPISNQPQHF
TRBJ1-5 | 12 | NA | TRBV6-6 | CASSYREQPQHF
TRBJ1-5 | 14 | NA | TRBV6-2/TRBV6-3 | CASSRTAYNQPQHF
TRBJ2-3 | 16 | few | TRBV2 | CASSEVGLAVLDTQYF
TRBJ2-5 | 14 | NA | TRBV12-3/TRBV12-4 | CASSWLDRKETQYF
TRBJ1-5 | 14 | NA | TRBV21-1 | CASSKGGPNRPQHF
TRBJ2-1 | 15 | NA | TRBV9 | CASSVRDAAYNEQFF
TRBJ2-7 | 16 | few | TRBV7-8 | CASSLWLGQRSYEQYF
TRBJ1-5 | 13 | NA | TRBV29-1 | CSVISGSNQPQHF
TRBJ2-7 | 16 | many | TRBV14 | CASSQVRQGIRDEQYF
TRBJ2-4 | 20 | few | TRBV7-2 | CASRPPTWGLAGLAKNIQYF
TRBJ1-3 | 16 | NA | TRBV20-1 | CSARVLGGQGGNTIYF
TRBJ2-1 | 12 | few | TRBV20-1 | CSARDQGLEQFF
TRBJ1-1 | 16 | NA | TRBV5-1 | CASRMVGEPVNTEAFF
NA | 13 | NA | TRBV28 | CASRPQGRDEQYF
TRBJ1-5 | 16 | NA | TRBV7-6 | CASSDRTVLGNQPQHF
TRBJ1-4 | 15 | NA | TRBV5-1 | CASSLAHRGSEKLFF
TRBJ2-1 | 13 | NA | TRBV4-1 | CASSQDGAVEQFF
NA | 18 | NA | TRBV15 | CATSRGKGSWSGQETQYF
TRBJ1-2 | 15 | few | TRBV27 | CASSRRGQIEYGYTF
TRBJ1-1 | 14 | NA | TRBV20-1 | CSAILESMNTEAFF
TRBJ2-7 | 16 | NA | TRBV28 | CASSLFSRTATYEQYF
TRBJ2-1 | 13 | NA | TRBV29-1 | CSVLRQGTYEQFF
TRBJ2-5 | 16 | many | TRBV4-2 | CASSQGGTGELETQYF
TRBJ2-1 | 16 | few | TRBV20-1 | CSASRGGLAGSNERFF
TRBJ2-1 | 16 | few | TRBV7-2 | CASSLARDPRMYEQFF
TRBJ2-3 | 13 | NA | TRBV20-1 | CSARDRTPGTQYF
TRBJ1-2 | 15 | NA | TRBV24-1 | CATSDLRGNFYGYTF
TRBJ2-3 | 15 | NA | TRBV20-1 | CSAPDLAKGTDTQYF
TRBJ1-2 | 14 | few | TRBV28 | CASSLSAGVSGYTF
TRBJ2-3 | 16 | NA | TRBV9 | CASSVGLGGGKDTQYF
TRBJ1-2 | 13 | few | TRBV29-1 | CSVLLGGHYGYTF
TRBJ2-3 | 18 | NA | TRBV3-1 | CASSLGASGSWSTDTQYF
TRBJ1-2 | 14 | NA | TRBV6-5 | CASSYRGGGYGYTF
TRBJ1-1 | 15 | NA | TRBV9 | CASSVGPRAGIEAFF
TRBJ2-1 | 16 | once | TRBV28 | CASSRQGVLSYNEQFF
TRBJ1-6 | 14 | NA | TRBV7-9 | CASSSGQISSPLHF
TRBJ2-7 | 14 | NA | TRBV21-1 | CASSLVDGTYEQYF
TRBJ2-4 | 15 | many | TRBV11-2 | CASSLGGTAKNIQYF
TRBJ2-7 | 14 | few | TRBV7-9 | CASSSTSGYSEQYF
TRBJ2-1 | 16 | NA | TRBV19 | CASSMTSGGLYNEQFF
TRBJ2-5 | 14 | NA | TRBV6-1 | CASRPRSPLETQYF
TRBJ1-5 | 15 | NA | TRBV27 | CARVVPRTAYQPQHF
TRBJ2-5 | 14 | few | TRBV10-3 | CAISGGQGVETQYF
TRBJ2-7 | 14 | NA | TRBV20-1 | CSASQRASSYEQYF
TRBJ1-2 | 13 | NA | TRBV12-3/TRBV12-4 | CASSTGPVYGYTF
TRBJ2-3 | 13 | many | TRBV29-1 | CSALTRGPDTQYF